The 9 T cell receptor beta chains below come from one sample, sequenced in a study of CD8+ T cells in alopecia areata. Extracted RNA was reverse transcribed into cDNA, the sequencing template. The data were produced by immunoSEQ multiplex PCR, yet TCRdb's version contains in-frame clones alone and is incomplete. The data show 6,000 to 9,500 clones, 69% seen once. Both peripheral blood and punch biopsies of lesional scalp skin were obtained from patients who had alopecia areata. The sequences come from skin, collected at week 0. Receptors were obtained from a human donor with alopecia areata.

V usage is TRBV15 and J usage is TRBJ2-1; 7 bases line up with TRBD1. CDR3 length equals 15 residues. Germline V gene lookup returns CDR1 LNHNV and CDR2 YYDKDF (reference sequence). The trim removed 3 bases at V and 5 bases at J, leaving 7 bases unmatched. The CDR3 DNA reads TGTGCCACCAGCAGGGCAGGGGGTCCCCACAATGAGCAGTTCTTC. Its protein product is CATSRAGGPHNEQFF.

The CDR3 region has the DNA TGTGCCAGCAGCTTGGAACTCAACTCCTACGAGCAGTACTTC. Translation: CASSLELNSYEQYF. This chain connects TRBV5-5 to TRBJ2-7; D gene unclear. Germline-derived CDR1 and CDR2 are SGHKS and YYEKEE (reference sequence). V dropped 0 bases and J dropped 0 bases, with 7 bases sitting between them. This CDR3 region has 14 residues.

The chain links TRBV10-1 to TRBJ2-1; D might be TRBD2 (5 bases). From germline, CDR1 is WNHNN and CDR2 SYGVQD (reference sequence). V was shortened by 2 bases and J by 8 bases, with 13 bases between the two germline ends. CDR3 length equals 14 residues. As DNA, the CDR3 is TGCGCCAGCAGTGAGACTAGTGCCTCGGATGAGCAGTTCTTC. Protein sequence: CASSETSASDEQFF.

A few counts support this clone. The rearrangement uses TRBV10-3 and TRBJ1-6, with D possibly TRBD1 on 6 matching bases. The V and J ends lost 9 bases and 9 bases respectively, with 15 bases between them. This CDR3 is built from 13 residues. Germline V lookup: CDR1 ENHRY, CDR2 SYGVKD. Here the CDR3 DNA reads TGTGCCATTACCCAGGGCAGGGGTTCACCCCTCCACTTT. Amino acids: CAITQGRGSPLHF.

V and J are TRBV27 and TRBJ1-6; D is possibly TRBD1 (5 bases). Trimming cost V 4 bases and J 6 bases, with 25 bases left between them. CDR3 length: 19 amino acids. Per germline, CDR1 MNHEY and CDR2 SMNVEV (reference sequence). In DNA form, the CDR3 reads TGTGCCAGCAGTTCAAACCGGGGCGGGACGAACTTCATTAATTCACCCCTCCACTTT. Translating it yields CASSSNRGGTNFINSPLHF.

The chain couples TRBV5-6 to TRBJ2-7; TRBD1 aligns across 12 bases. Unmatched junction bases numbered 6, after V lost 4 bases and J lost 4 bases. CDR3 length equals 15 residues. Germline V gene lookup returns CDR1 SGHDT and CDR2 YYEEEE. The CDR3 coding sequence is TGTGCCAGCAGCCTAGGGACAGGGGGCGCGTACGAGCAGTACTTC. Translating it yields CASSLGTGGAYEQYF.

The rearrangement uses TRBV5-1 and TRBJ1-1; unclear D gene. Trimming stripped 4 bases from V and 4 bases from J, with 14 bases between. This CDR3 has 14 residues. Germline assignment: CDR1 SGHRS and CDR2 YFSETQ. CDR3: CASSEARGRTEAFF. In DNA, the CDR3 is TGCGCCAGCAGCGAGGCACGGGGTCGCACTGAAGCTTTCTTT.

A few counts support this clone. This CDR3 is CASSSTGGLAYNEQFF. DNA for the CDR3: TGTGCCAGCAGCTCTACAGGGGGACTGGCGTACAATGAGCAGTTCTTC. The chain employs TRBV9 and TRBJ2-1; 8 nucleotides agree with TRBD1. V shed 4 bases and J 4 bases; nucleotides not matched to a gene: 10. Germline values: CDR1 SGDLS, CDR2 YYNGEE. The CDR3 sequence is 16 residues long.

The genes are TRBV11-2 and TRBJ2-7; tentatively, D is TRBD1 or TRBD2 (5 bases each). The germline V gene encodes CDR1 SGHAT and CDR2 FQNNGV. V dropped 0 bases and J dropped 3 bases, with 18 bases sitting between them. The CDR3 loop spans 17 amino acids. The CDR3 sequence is CASSLDVWGTPVYEQYF. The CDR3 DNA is TGTGCCAGCAGCTTAGATGTTTGGGGGACCCCAGTCTACGAGCAGTACTTC.